This T cell receptor (beta chain) was captured by sequencing in a study of control samples from healthy donors and cancer patients. Germline assignment: CDR1 MDHEN and CDR2 SYDVKM. CDR3 size: 14 residues. V was clipped by 2 bases and J by 8 bases, with 12 bases between them. Data came from immunoSEQ multiplex PCR; TCRdb stores just in-frame clones and leaves some out. The profile shows 250,000 to 300,000 clones, approximately 80% of them singletons. Sequencing was performed on PBMCs. This sequence originates from a woman in her fifties or sixties with lung cancer. The V call is TRBV28, the J call TRBJ1-4, with D possibly TRBD1 on 5 matching bases. The CDR3 region is CASSLRRVGEKLFF. Here the CDR3 DNA reads TGTGCCAGCAGTTTACGCAGGGTGGGCGAAAAACTGTTTTTT. Full variable domain (outside the CDR3, taken from reference TRBV28 and TRBJ1-4): DVKVTQSSRYLVKRTGEKVFLECVQDMDHENMFWYRQDPGLGLRLIYFSYDVKMKEKGDIPEGYSVSREKKERFSLILESASTNQTSMYLCASSLRRVGEKLFFGSGTQLSVL.